Included here is one TCR beta chain sequence, with context. Its antigen is undetermined. This sample is drawn from a study of OX40 agonist ivuxolimab in advanced cancers. Study-wide background: Mean age approximately 59 years, range about 23 to 80; approximately 83% male. Regarding the study as a whole: At 0.1 to 3.0 mg/kg, CD4+ and CD8+ blood T cells expanded clonally by week 6.

Germline V gene lookup returns CDR1 MNHNY and CDR2 SVGAGI (reference sequence). The CDR3 loop spans 14 amino acids. Trimming left V 0 bases short and J 9 bases short, with 12 bases between. The repertoire was sequenced with immunoSEQ multiplex PCR; TCRdb's copy has only in-frame clones and lacks some. The table records 95,000 to 150,000 clones, approximately 92% of them present only once. The TCR comes from an adult with an advanced solid tumor such as melanoma, head and neck, liver or kidney cancer. The source material was CD4+ or CD8+ T cells sorted from blood, sampled in a trial of the OX40 agonist ivuxolimab. The gene calls are TRBV6-6 and TRBJ2-1; D may match TRBD1 or TRBD2 (5 bases each). The CDR3, as DNA: TGTGCCAGCAGTTACTCGAGGGGAAGCGGTGAGCAGTTCTTC. Translating it yields CASSYSRGSGEQFF.